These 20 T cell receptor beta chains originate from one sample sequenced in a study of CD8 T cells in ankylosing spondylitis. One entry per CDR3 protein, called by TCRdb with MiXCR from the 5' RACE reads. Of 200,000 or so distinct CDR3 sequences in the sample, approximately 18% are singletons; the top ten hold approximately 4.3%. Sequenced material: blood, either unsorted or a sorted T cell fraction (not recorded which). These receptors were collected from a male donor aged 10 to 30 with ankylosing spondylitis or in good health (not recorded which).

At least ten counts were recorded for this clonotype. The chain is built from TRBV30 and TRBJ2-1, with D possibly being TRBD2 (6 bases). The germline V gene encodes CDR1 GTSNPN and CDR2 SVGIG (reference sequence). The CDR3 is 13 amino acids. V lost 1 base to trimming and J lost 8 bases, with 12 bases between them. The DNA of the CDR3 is TGTGCCTGGAGTGGACTAGGGATCGATGAGCAGTTCTTC. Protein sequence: CAWSGLGIDEQFF.

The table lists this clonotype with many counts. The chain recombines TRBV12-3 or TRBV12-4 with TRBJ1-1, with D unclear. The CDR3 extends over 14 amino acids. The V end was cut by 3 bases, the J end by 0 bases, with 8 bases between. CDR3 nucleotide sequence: TGTGCCAGCAGTTTTCGCCGACTGAACACTGAAGCTTTCTTT. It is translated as CASSFRRLNTEAFF.

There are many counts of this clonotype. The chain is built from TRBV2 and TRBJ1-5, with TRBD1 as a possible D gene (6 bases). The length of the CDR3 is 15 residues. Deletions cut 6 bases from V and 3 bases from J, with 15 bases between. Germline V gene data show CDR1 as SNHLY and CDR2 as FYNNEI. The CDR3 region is CASRAVGGLNQPQHF. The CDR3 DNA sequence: TGTGCCAGCAGGGCCGTGGGGGGGCTCAATCAGCCCCAGCATTTT.

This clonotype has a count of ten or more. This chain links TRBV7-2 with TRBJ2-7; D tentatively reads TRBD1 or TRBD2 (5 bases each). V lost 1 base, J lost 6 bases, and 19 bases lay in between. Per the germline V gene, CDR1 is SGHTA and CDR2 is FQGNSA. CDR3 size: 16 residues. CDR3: CASSLGVVGPLREQYF. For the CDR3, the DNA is TGTGCCAGCAGCTTAGGGGTTGTGGGACCCCTACGCGAGCAGTACTTC. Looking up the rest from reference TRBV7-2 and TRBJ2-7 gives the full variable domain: GAGVSQSPSNKVTEKGKDVELRCDPISGHTALYWYRQSLGQGLEFLIYFQGNSAPDKSGLPSDRFSAERTGGSVSTLTIQRTQQEDSAVYLCASSLGVVGPLREQYFGPGTRLTVT.

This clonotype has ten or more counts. CDR3 coding DNA: TGCAGTGCTCGGAAACTCCCCGGGACTACAAGCTCCTACGAGCAGTACTTC. Its translation is CSARKLPGTTSSYEQYF. V usage is TRBV20-1 and J usage is TRBJ2-7; 7 bases are a match to TRBD2. J was trimmed by 0 bases and V by 5 bases; bases with no gene match: 16. Looked up from germline, CDR1 is DFQATT and CDR2 is SNEGSKA (reference sequence). CDR3 length: 17 amino acids.

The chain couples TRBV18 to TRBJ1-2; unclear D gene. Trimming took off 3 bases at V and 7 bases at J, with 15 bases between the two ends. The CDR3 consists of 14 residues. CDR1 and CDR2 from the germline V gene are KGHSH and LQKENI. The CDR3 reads CASSPSGPVPGYTF. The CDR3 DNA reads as TGTGCCAGCTCACCGTCGGGTCCAGTTCCTGGCTACACCTTC.

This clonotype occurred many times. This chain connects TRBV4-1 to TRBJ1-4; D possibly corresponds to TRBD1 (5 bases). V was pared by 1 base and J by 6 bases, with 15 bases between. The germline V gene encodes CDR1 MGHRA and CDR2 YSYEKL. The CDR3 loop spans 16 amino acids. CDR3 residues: CASSQVPVGGYEKLFF. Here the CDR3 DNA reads TGCGCCAGCAGCCAAGTTCCCGTTGGGGGGTATGAAAAACTGTTTTTT.

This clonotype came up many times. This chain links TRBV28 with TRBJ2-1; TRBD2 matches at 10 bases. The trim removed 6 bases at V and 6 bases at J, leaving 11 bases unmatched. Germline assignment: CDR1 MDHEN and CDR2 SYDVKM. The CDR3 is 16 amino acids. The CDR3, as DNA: TGTGCCAGCAGCCCCTCGGGTCTAGCGGGGGCCAATGAGCAGTTCTTC. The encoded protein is CASSPSGLAGANEQFF.

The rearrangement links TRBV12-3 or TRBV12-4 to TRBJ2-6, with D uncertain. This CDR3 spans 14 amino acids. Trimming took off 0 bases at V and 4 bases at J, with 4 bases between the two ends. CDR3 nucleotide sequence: TGTGCCAGCAGTTTAGCCTCCGGGGCCAACGTCCTGACTTTC. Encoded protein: CASSLASGANVLTF.

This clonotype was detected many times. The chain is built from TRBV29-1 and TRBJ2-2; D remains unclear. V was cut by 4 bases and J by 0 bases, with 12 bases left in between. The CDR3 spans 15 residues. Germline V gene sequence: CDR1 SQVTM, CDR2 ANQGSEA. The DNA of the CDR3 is TGCAGCGTTGTACTCCACCCGACGAACACCGGGGAGCTGTTTTTT. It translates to CSVVLHPTNTGELFF.

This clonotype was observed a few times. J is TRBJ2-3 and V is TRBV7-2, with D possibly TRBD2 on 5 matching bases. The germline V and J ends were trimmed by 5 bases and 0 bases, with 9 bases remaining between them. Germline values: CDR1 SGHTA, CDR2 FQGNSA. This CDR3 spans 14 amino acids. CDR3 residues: CASSERTSTDTQYF. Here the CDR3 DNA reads TGTGCCAGCAGCGAGAGGACTAGCACAGATACGCAGTATTTT.

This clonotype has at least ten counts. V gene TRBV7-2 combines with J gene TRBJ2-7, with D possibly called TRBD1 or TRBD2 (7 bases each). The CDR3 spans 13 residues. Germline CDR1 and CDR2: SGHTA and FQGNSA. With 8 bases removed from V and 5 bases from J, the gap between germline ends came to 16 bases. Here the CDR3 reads CASRRQGGDEQYF. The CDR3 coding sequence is TGTGCCAGCCGGAGACAGGGAGGGGACGAGCAGTACTTC. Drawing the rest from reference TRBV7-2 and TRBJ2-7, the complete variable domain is GAGVSQSPSNKVTEKGKDVELRCDPISGHTALYWYRQSLGQGLEFLIYFQGNSAPDKSGLPSDRFSAERTGGSVSTLTIQRTQQEDSAVYLCASRRQGGDEQYFGPGTRLTVT.

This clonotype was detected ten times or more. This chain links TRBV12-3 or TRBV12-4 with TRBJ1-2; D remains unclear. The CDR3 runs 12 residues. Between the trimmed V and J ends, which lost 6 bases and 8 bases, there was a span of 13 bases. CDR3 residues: CASSPTTGGYTF. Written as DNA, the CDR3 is TGTGCCAGCAGCCCAACAACGGGAGGCTACACCTTC.

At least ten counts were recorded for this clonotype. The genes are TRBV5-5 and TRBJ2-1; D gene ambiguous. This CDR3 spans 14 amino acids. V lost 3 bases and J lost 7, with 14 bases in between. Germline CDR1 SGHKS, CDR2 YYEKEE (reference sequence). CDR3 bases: TGTGCCAGCAGCTCGGGTGGCTTGGGGAATGAGCAGTTCTTC. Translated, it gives CASSSGGLGNEQFF.

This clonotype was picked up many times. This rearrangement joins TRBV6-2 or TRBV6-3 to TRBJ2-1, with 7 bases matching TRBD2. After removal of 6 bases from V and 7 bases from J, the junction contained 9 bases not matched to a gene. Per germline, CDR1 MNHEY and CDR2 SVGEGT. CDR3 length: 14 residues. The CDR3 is CASRLAVKGNEQFF. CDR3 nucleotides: TGTGCCAGCAGGCTAGCGGTTAAAGGAAATGAGCAGTTCTTC.

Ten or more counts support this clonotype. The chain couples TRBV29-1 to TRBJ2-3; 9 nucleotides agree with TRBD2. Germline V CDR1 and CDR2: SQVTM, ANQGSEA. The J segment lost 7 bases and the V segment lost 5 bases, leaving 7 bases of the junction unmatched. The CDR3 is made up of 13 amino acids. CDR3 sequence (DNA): TGCAGCGTTATAGAGCGGGAGGACTATACGCAGTATTTT. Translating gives CSVIEREDYTQYF.

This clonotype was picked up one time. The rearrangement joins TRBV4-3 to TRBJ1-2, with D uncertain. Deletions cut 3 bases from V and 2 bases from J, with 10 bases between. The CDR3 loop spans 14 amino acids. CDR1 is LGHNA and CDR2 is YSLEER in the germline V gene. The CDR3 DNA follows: TGCGCCAGCAGCCAGACCGCTTTGAACTATGGCTACACCTTC. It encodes CASSQTALNYGYTF.

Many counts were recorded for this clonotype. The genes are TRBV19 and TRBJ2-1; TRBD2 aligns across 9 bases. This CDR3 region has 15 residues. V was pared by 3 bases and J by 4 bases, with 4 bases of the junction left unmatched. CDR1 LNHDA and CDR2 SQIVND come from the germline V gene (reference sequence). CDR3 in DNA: TGTGCCAGTAGTATGCGCGCGGGAGGGTACAATGAGCAGTTCTTC. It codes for CASSMRAGGYNEQFF.

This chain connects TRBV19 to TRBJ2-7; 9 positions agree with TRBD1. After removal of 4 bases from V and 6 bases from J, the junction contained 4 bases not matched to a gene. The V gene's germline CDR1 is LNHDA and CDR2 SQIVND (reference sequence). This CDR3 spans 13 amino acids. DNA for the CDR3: TGTGCCAGTAGTAAGGGACAGGGTGGCGAGCAGTACGTC. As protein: CASSKGQGGEQYV.

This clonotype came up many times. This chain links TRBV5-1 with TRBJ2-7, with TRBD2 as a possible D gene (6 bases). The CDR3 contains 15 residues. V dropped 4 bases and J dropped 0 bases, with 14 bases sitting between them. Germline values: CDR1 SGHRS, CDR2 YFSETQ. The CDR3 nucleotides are TGCGCCAGCAGCCCCTCCGGGACTTACTCCTACGAGCAGTACGTC. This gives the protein CASSPSGTYSYEQYV.